A single sample gave rise to the 11 T cell receptor beta chains below, sequenced in a study of response to subunit inactivated influenza vaccine. Each CDR3 protein gets one entry after TCRdb re-called the RT-PCR reads with MiXCR. The sample includes 650,000 to 850,000 distinct CDR3 sequences, around 13% of them seen just once. The source was PBMCs from blood, collected roughly 2 weeks before vaccination. These receptor sequences come from a man aged 45-65 years who received an inactivated influenza vaccine.

In its sample, this clonotype was seen a few times. V is TRBV2 and J is TRBJ1-1; D is ambiguous. Germline loops: CDR1 SNHLY, CDR2 FYNNEI. The germline V and J ends were trimmed by 6 bases and 0 bases, with 5 bases remaining between them. This CDR3 region has 12 residues. In DNA, the CDR3 is TGTGCCAGCAGACCACTGAACACTGAAGCTTTCTTT. Translating it yields CASRPLNTEAFF.

This clonotype was observed many times. This chain joins TRBV5-4 and TRBJ2-1, with D possibly being TRBD1 or TRBD2 (6 bases each). The length of the CDR3 is 15 residues. V was cut by 0 bases and J by 1 base, with 8 bases left in between. Germline CDR1 and CDR2: SGHNT and YYREEE (reference sequence). CDR3 DNA sequence: TGTGCCAGCAGCTTGGTAGGGGGGTCCTACAATGAGCAGTTCTTC. It codes for CASSLVGGSYNEQFF.

This clonotype was seen a handful of times. This chain joins TRBV12-3 or TRBV12-4 and TRBJ1-2, with 10 bases that match TRBD1. The trim removed 5 bases at V and 7 bases at J, leaving 7 bases unmatched. There are 14 residues in the CDR3. CDR3 nucleotides: TGTGCCAGCAGTACGGGACAGGGGTTCAGTGGCTACACCTTC. Translated, it gives CASSTGQGFSGYTF.

The CDR3 here is CASGGGVRNTGELFF. The DNA for the CDR3 is TGTGCCAGCGGGGGAGGGGTCCGGAACACCGGGGAGCTGTTTTTT. V and J are TRBV27 and TRBJ2-2; 7 positions agree with TRBD2. The CDR3 covers 15 residues. The V gene's germline CDR1 is MNHEY and CDR2 SMNVEV (reference sequence). Germline trimming cut 8 bases from V and 1 base from J; bases unmatched to any gene: 7.

The chain joins TRBV5-1 to TRBJ2-7; no reliable D call. The CDR3 runs to 16 residues. V was clipped by 0 bases and J by 0 bases, with 13 bases between them. Germline CDR1 SGHRS, CDR2 YFSETQ. The CDR3 region is CASSLGGSISSYEQYF. CDR3 coding DNA: TGCGCCAGCAGCTTGGGAGGTTCAATTAGCTCCTACGAGCAGTACTTC.

The chain recombines TRBV12-3 or TRBV12-4 with TRBJ1-1, with D possibly matching TRBD1 (5 bases). V lost 5 bases to trimming and J lost 1 base, with 11 bases between them. The CDR3 is 14 amino acids. CDR3: CASSRGAGNTEAFF. CDR3 DNA: TGTGCCAGCAGTAGAGGGGCTGGGAACACTGAAGCTTTCTTT.

The V and J genes are TRBV12-3 or TRBV12-4 and TRBJ2-3; no reliable D call. The CDR3 consists of 16 residues. The V and J ends lost 3 bases and 0 bases respectively, with 13 bases between them. The CDR3 loop reads CASSLYGRSSTDTQYF. The CDR3 DNA reads as TGTGCCAGCAGTTTGTATGGGCGGTCTAGCACAGATACGCAGTATTTT.

The V call is TRBV6-2 or TRBV6-3, the J call TRBJ2-6, with D tentatively TRBD1 (6 bases). Germline CDR1 and CDR2: MNHEY and SVGEGT. Trimming cost V 1 base and J 0 bases, with 13 bases left between them. The CDR3 spans 18 residues. The CDR3 spells CASSYYAGDISGANVLTF. CDR3 sequence (DNA): TGTGCCAGCAGTTACTACGCAGGGGACATCTCTGGGGCCAACGTCCTGACTTTC.

This clonotype has a single count. The junction differs from germline at one of its ends, possibly a read error. The V call is TRBV3-1, the J call TRBJ2-5; 9 nucleotides agree with TRBD2. Germline-derived CDR1 and CDR2 are LGHDT and YNNKEL (reference sequence). This CDR3 comprises 15 residues. DNA of the CDR3: TGTGCCTGCAGCCAAGTCCTAGCGGGGTTGGAGACCCAGTACTTC. Translation: CACSQVLAGLETQYF.

This clonotype was observed a handful of times. The V gene is TRBV7-2, the J gene TRBJ2-7; 8 bases fit TRBD2. V trimming: 7 bases; J trimming: 7 bases; junction bases outside the gene matches: 18. There are 16 residues in the CDR3. Germline CDR1 SGHTA, CDR2 FQGNSA. The CDR3: CASTEVTRGRLLEQYF. For the CDR3, the DNA is TGTGCCAGCACCGAAGTAACGCGCGGGAGGCTCCTGGAGCAGTACTTC. Full variable domain (remainder filled in from reference TRBV7-2 and TRBJ2-7): GAGVSQSPSNKVTEKGKDVELRCDPISGHTALYWYRQSLGQGLEFLIYFQGNSAPDKSGLPSDRFSAERTGGSVSTLTIQRTQQEDSAVYLCASTEVTRGRLLEQYFGPGTRLTVT.

V is TRBV5-1 and J is TRBJ2-3, with 11 bases fitting TRBD2. The CDR3 is 16 residues long. The germline V gene has CDR1 SGHRS and CDR2 YFSETQ. Trimming at V came to 4 bases and at J to 2 bases, leaving 6 bases not matched to a gene. This chain's CDR3 is CASSHVAGGTTDTQYF. The CDR3 coding sequence is TGCGCCAGCAGCCATGTAGCGGGAGGGACCACAGATACGCAGTATTTT.